The clone carrying this T cell receptor beta chain was seen at least ten times. Its matching antigen is unknown. Included in the TCR beta cDNA libraries were unique molecular identifiers. TCRdb recomputed calls from the PCR reads with MiXCR, one row per CDR3 protein. The sample consists of roughly 200,000 distinct CDR3 sequences, over 25% of them appearing once. V shed 4 bases and J 4 bases; nucleotides not matched to a gene: 2. The CDR3 spans 14 residues. The record originates from a study of post-analysis software for immune sequencing data. Study outcomes and limitations: Patients carried four or five TRBV segments more frequently than controls did, and TRBV5-6, TRBV5-1 and TRBV20-1 were among them. Controls had significantly higher normalized Chao1 diversity than multiple sclerosis patients. By F measure, strong co-clustering occurred among samples prepared in the same batch.

Sequencing was done on a sample of blood. The rearrangement links TRBV12-3 or TRBV12-4 to TRBJ2-7, with TRBD2 identical over 12 bases. The sequence derives from a girl aged 2-17 years with multiple sclerosis. The CDR3 loop is CASSSGLAGYEQYF. As DNA, the CDR3 is TGTGCCAGCAGTTCCGGACTAGCGGGATACGAGCAGTACTTC.